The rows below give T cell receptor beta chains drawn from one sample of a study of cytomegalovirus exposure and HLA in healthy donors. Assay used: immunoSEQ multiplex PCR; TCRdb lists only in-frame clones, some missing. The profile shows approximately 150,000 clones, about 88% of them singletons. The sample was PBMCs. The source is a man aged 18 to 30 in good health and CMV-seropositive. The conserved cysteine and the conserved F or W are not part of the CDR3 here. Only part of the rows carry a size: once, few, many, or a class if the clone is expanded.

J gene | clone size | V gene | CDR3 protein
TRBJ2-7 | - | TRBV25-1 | ASSEYGDSSYEQY
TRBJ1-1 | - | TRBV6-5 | ASSQGTGEAF
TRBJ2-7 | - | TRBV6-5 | ASSYSAHREQY
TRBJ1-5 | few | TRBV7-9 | ASSPGSNQPQH
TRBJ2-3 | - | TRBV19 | ASQRRSGSTDTQY
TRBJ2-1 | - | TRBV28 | ASSRRNRGQGNEQF
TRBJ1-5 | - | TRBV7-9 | ASSPDRSNQPQH
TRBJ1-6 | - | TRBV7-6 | ASSLSPTDRASSPLH
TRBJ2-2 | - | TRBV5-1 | ASSPRIAGGYNTGELF
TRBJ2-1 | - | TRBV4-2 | ASSQGGEDNEQF
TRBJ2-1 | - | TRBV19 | ASRGQGNEQF
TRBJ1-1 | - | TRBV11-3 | ASSRQLNTEAF
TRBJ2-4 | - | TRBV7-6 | ASSVSAKNIQY
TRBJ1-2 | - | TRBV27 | ASSPGTGGNGYT